Shown below are 2 T cell receptor beta chains from a single sample sequenced in a study of shared clonotypes between healthy human individuals (dated by TCRdb to 2019 to 2021). The library was made by the immunoSEQ multiplex PCR assay. TCRdb limited this immuneACCESS table to in-frame rearrangements with V and J called. A share of clones is missing; checked studies link under half to unresolved V genes, and the rest is unexplained. This sample lists about 1 million clones; roughly 70% were detected once. The ten largest clones capture about 1.5% of the sample. The material sequenced was memory CD4+ T cells sorted from blood. The sample's cell subset or site label, in plain terms: CD45RA-negative fraction. Receptor source: a man aged 18 to 29 in good health.

V is TRBV14 and J is TRBJ2-7; D not certain. This CDR3 is 16 amino acids long. Germline lookup yields CDR1 SGHDN and CDR2 FVKESK. The germline V and J ends were trimmed by 1 base and 3 bases, with 16 bases remaining between them. The CDR3 region is CASSQGLLKPIYEQYF. For the CDR3, the DNA is TGTGCCAGCAGCCAAGGGCTATTAAAACCCATCTACGAGCAGTACTTC. The complete variable domain, with remaining parts taken from reference TRBV14 and TRBJ2-7, reads EAGVTQFPSHSVIEKGQTVTLRCDPISGHDNLYWYRRVMGKEIKFLLHFVKESKQDESGMPNNRFLAERTGGTYSTLKVQPAELEDSGVYFCASSQGLLKPIYEQYFGPGTRLTVT.

V and J are TRBV4-1 and TRBJ2-1, with D unclear. Looked up from germline, CDR1 is MGHRA and CDR2 is YSYEKL. This CDR3 has 16 residues. V lost 0 bases and J lost 5, with 14 bases in between. The CDR3 here is CASSQEPGVGNNEQFF. The CDR3 DNA is TGCGCCAGCAGCCAAGAACCGGGCGTAGGAAACAATGAGCAGTTCTTC.